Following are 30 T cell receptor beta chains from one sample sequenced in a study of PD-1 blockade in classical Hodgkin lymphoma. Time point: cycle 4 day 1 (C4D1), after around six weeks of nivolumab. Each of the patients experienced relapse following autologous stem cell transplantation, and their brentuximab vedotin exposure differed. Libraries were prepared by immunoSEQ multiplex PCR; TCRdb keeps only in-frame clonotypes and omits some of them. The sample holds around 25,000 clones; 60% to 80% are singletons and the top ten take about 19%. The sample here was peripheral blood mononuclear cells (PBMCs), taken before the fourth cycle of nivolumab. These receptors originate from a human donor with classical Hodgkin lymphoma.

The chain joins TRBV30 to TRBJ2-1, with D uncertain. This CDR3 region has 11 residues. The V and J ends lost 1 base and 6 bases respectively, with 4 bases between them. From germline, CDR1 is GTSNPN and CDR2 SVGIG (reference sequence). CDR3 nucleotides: TGTGCCTGGAGTGGCCTCAATGAGCAGTTCTTC. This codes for CAWSGLNEQFF.

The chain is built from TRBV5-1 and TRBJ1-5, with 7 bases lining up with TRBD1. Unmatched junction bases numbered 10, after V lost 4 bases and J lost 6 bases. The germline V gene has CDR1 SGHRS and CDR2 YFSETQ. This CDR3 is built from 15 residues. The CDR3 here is CASSRTGDPSQPQHF. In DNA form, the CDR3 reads TGCGCCAGCAGCCGCACAGGGGACCCCAGTCAGCCCCAGCATTTT.

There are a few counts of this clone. CDR3 residues: CASSIDSNGHNEQFF. The CDR3 nucleotides are TGTGCCAGCAGCATTGACTCAAACGGGCACAATGAGCAGTTCTTC. The rearrangement joins TRBV7-3 to TRBJ2-1; no reliable D call. The CDR3 length is 15 residues. Trimming removed 5 bases from V and 5 bases from J, with 16 bases in between. Germline lookup yields CDR1 SGHTA and CDR2 FQGTGA.

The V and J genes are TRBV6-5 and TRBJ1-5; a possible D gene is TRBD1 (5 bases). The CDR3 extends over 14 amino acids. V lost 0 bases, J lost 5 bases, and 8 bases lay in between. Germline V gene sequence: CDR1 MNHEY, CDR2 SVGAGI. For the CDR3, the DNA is TGTGCCAGCAGTTACTCCTGGGGGGATCAGCCCCAGCATTTT. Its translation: CASSYSWGDQPQHF.

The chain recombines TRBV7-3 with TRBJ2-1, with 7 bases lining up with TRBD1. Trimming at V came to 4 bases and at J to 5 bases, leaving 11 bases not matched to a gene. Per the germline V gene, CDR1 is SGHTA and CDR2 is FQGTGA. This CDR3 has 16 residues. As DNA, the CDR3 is TGTGCCAGCAGCTCTTTTGGGACAGCTAAAGACAATGAGCAGTTCTTC. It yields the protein CASSSFGTAKDNEQFF.

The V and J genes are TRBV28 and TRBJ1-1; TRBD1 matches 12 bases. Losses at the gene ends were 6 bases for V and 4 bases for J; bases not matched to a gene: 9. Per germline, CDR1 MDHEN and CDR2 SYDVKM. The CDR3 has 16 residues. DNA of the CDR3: TGTGCCAGCAGCTTTCCCGGGACAGGGGGCGGCACTGAAGCTTTCTTT. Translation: CASSFPGTGGGTEAFF. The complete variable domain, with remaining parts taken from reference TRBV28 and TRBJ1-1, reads DVKVTQSSRYLVKRTGEKVFLECVQDMDHENMFWYRQDPGLGLRLIYFSYDVKMKEKGDIPEGYSVSREKKERFSLILESASTNQTSMYLCASSFPGTGGGTEAFFGQGTRLTVV.

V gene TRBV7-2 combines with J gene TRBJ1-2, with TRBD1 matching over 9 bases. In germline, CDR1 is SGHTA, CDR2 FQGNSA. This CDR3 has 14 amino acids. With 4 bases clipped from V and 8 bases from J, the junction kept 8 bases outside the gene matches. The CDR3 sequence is CASSSGTGLVGYTF. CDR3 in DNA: TGTGCCAGCAGCTCTGGGACAGGGTTGGTAGGCTACACCTTC.

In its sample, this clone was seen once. The CDR3 DNA sequence: TGTGCCAGCAGCAAAGCGCTTGAGGGTCGCACTGAAGCTTTCTTT. Encoded protein: CASSKALEGRTEAFF. The genes are TRBV21-1 and TRBJ1-1. TRBV21-1 is classified as a pseudogene. The CDR3 covers 15 residues.

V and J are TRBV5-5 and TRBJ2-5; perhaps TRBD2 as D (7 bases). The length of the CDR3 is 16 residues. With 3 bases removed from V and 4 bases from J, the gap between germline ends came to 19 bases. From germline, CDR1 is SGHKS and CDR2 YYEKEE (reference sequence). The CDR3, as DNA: TGTGCCAGCAGCTCCTTAGCGGTGAGGGGGGGAGAGACCCAGTACTTC. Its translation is CASSSLAVRGGETQYF.

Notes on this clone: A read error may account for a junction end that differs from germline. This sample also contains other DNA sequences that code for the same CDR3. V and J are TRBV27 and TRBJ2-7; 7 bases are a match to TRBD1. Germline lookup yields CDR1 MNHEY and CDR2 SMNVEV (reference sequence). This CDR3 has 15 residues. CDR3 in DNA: TGTGCCAGCAGAAAAGGGACAGCCTCCTCCTACGAGCAATACTTC. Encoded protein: CASRKGTASSYEQYF.

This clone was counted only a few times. The CDR3 loop is CASSRRGPTNEKLFF. CDR3 DNA: TGCGCCAGCAGCCGTAGGGGGCCAACTAATGAAAAACTGTTTTTT. The V call is TRBV5-1, the J call TRBJ1-4, with 7 bases aligning to TRBD1. Per the germline V gene, CDR1 is SGHRS and CDR2 is YFSETQ. The CDR3 runs to 15 residues. The V segment lost 4 bases and the J segment 0 bases; nucleotides outside the gene matches: 3. The full variable domain, completed using reference TRBV5-1 and TRBJ1-4, is KAGVTQTPRYLIKTRGQQVTLSCSPISGHRSVSWYQQTPGQGLQFLFEYFSETQRNKGNFPGRFSGRQFSNSRSEMNVSTLELGDSALYLCASSRRGPTNEKLFFGSGTQLSVL.

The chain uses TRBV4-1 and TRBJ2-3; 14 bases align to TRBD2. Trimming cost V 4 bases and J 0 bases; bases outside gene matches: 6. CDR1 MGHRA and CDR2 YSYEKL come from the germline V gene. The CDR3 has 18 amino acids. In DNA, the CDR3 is TGCGCCAGCAGCCCGTCGGGACTAGCGGGGGATAGCACAGATACGCAGTATTTT. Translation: CASSPSGLAGDSTDTQYF.

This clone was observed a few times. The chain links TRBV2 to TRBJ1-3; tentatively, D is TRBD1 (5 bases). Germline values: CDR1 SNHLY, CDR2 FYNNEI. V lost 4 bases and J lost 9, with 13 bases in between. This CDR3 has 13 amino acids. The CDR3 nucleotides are TGTGCCAGCAGTGGCCAGGAGAGGGGCACCATATATTTT. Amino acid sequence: CASSGQERGTIYF.

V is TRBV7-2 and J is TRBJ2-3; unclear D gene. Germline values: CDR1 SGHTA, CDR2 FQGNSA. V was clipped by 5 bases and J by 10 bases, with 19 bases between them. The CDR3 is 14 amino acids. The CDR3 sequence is CASSPPPTNRAQYF. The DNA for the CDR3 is TGTGCCAGCAGCCCACCCCCGACAAATCGGGCGCAGTATTTT.

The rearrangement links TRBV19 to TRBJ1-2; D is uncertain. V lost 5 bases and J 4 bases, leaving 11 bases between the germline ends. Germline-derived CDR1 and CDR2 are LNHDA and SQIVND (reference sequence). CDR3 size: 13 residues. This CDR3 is CASSYQFGYGYTF. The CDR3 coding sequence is TGTGCCAGTAGTTACCAATTTGGCTATGGCTACACCTTC.

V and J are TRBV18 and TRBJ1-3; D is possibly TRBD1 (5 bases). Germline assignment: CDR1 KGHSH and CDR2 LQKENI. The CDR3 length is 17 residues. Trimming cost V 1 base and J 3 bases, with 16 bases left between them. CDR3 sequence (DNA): TGTGCCAGCTCACCACTTTCAACAGGCTTGGGTGGAAACACCATATATTTT. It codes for CASSPLSTGLGGNTIYF.

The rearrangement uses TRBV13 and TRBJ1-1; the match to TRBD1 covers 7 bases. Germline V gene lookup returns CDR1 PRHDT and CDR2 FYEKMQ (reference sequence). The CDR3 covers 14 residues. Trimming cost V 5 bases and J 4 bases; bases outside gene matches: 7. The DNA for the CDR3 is TGTGCCAGCAGCAACAGGGGATGGAGCACTGAAGCTTTCTTT. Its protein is CASSNRGWSTEAFF.

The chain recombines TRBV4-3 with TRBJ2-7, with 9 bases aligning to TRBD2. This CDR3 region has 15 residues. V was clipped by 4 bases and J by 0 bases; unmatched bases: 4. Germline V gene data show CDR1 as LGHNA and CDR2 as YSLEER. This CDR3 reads CASSLAGETSYEQYF. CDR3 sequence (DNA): TGCGCCAGCAGCCTAGCGGGGGAAACCTCCTACGAGCAGTACTTC.

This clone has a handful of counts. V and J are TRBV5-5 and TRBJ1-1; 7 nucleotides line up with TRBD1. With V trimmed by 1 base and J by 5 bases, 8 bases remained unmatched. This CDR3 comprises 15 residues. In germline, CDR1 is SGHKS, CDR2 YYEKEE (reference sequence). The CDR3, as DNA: TGTGCCAGCAGCTTGTGGCAGGGGGAATTGACTGAAGCTTTCTTT. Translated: CASSLWQGELTEAFF. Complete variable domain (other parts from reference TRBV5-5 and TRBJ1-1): DAGVTQSPTHLIKTRGQQVTLRCSPISGHKSVSWYQQVLGQGPQFIFQYYEKEERGRGNFPDRFSARQFPNYSSELNVNALLLGDSALYLCASSLWQGELTEAFFGQGTRLTVV.

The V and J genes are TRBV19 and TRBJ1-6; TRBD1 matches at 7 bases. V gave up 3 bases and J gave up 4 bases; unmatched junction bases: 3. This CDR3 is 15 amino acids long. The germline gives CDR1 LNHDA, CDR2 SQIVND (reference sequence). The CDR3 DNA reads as TGTGCCAGTAGTATCGGGACAGCATATAATTCACCCCTCCACTTT. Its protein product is CASSIGTAYNSPLHF. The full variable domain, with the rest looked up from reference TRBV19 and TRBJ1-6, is DGGITQSPKYLFRKEGQNVTLSCEQNLNHDAMYWYRQDPGQGLRLIYYSQIVNDFQKGDIAEGYSVSREKKESFPLTVTSAQKNPTAFYLCASSIGTAYNSPLHFGNGTRLTVT.

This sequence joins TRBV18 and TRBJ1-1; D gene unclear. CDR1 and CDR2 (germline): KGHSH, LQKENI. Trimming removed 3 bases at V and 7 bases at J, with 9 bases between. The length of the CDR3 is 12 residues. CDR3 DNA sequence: TGTGCCAGCTCACCCCAAAGGGTTGAAGCTTTCTTT. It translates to CASSPQRVEAFF. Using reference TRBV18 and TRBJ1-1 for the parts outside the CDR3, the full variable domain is NAGVMQNPRHLVRRRGQEARLRCSPMKGHSHVYWYRQLPEEGLKFMVYLQKENIIDESGMPKERFSAEFPKEGPSILRIQQVVRGDSAAYFCASSPQRVEAFFGQGTRLTVV.

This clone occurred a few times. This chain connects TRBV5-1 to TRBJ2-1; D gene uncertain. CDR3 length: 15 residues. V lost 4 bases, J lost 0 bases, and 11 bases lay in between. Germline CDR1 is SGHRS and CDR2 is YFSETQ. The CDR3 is CASSRLYSSYNEQFF. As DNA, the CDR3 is TGCGCCAGCAGCCGACTGTACAGCTCCTACAATGAGCAGTTCTTC. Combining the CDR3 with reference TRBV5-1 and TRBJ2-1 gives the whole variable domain KAGVTQTPRYLIKTRGQQVTLSCSPISGHRSVSWYQQTPGQGLQFLFEYFSETQRNKGNFPGRFSGRQFSNSRSEMNVSTLELGDSALYLCASSRLYSSYNEQFFGPGTRLTVL.

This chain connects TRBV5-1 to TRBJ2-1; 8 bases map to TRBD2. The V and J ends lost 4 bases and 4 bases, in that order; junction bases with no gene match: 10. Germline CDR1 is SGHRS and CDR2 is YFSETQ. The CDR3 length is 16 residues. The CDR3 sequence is CASSLTGTSGYNEQFF. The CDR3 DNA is TGCGCCAGCAGCCTGACCGGGACTAGTGGGTACAATGAGCAGTTCTTC.

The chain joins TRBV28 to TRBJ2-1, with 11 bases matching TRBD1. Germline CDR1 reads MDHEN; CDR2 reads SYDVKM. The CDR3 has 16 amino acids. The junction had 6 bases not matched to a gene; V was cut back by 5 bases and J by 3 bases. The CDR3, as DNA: TGTGCCAGCAGTCCGGCCGGGACAGGGGGCTACAATGAGCAGTTCTTC. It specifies CASSPAGTGGYNEQFF. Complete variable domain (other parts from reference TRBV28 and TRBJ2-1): DVKVTQSSRYLVKRTGEKVFLECVQDMDHENMFWYRQDPGLGLRLIYFSYDVKMKEKGDIPEGYSVSREKKERFSLILESASTNQTSMYLCASSPAGTGGYNEQFFGPGTRLTVL.

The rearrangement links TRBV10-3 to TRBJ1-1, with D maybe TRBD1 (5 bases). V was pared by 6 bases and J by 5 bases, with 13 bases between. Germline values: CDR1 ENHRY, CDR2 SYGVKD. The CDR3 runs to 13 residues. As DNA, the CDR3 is TGTGCCATCAGATACGAACAGGTGACTGAAGCTTTCTTT. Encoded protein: CAIRYEQVTEAFF.

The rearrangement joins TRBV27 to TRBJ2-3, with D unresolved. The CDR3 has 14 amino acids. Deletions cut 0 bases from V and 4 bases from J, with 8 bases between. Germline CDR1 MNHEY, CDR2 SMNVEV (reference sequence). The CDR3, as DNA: TGTGCCAGCAGTTTATCGATAACGGCAGATACGCAGTATTTT. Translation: CASSLSITADTQYF.

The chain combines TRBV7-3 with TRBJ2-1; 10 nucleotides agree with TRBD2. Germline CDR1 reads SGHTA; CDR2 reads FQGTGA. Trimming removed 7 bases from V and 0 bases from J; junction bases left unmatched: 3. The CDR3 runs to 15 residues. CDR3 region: CASTPSGGSYNEQFF. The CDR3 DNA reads TGTGCCAGCACCCCTAGCGGGGGCTCCTACAATGAGCAGTTCTTC.

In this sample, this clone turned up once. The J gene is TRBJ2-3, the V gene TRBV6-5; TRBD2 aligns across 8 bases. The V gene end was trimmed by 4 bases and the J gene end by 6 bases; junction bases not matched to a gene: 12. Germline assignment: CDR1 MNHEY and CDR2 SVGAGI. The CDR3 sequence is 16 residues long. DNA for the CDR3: TGTGCCAGCAGTTCATTCGGGGGGGCTGTGGTGGATACGCAGTATTTT. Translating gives CASSSFGGAVVDTQYF.

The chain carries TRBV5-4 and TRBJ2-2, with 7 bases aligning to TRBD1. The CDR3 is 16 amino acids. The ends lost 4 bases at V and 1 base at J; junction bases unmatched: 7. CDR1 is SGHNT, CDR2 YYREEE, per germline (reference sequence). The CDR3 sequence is CASSHPGTENTGELFF. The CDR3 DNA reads TGTGCCAGCAGCCACCCCGGGACAGAGAACACCGGGGAGCTGTTTTTT.

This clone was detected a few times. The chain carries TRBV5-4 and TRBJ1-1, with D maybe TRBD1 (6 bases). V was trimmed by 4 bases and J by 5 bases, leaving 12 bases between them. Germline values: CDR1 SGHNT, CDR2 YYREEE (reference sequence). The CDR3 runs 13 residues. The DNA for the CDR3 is TGTGCCAGCAGCCGAGGGGGGAGGACTGAAGCTTTCTTT. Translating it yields CASSRGGRTEAFF.